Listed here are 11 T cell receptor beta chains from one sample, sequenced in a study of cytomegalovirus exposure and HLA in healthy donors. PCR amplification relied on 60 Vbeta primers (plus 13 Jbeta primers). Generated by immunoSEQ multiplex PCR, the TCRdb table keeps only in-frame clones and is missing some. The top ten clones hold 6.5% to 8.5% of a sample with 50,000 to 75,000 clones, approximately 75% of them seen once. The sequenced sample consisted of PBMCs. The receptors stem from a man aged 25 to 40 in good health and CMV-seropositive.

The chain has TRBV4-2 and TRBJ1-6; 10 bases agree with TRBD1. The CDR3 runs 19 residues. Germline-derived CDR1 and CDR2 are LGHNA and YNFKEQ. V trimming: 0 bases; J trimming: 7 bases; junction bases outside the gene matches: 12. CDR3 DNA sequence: TGTGCCAGCAGCCAAGATTCGGTAGGCCCGGGACAGGGGAATTCACCCCTCCACTTT. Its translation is CASSQDSVGPGQGNSPLHF.

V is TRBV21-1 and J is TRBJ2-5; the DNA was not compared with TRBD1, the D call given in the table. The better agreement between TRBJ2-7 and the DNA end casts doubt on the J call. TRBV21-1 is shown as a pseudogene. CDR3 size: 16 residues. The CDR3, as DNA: TGTGCCAGCAGCAATAGGCGGGACAGGGCCACCTACGAGCAGTACTTC. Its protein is CASSNRRDRATYEQYF.

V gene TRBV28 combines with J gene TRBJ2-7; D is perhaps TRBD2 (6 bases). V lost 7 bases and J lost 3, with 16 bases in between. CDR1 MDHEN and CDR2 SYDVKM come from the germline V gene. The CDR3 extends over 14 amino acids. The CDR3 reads CASKLPGSYYEQYF. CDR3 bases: TGTGCCAGCAAGTTACCCGGGAGTTACTACGAGCAGTACTTC.

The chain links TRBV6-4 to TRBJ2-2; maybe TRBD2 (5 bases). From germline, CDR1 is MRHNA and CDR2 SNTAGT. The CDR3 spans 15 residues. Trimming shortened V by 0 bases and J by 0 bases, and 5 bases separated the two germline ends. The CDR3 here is CASSDSSANTGELFF. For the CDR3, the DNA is TGTGCCAGCAGTGACTCTAGCGCGAACACCGGGGAGCTGTTTTTT.

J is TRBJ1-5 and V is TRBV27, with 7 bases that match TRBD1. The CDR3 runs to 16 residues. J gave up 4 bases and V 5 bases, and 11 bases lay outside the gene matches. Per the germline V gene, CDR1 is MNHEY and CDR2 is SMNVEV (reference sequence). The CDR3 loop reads CASSPLWGQKNQPQHF. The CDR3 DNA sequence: TGTGCCAGCAGTCCGCTCTGGGGACAGAAGAATCAGCCCCAGCATTTT.

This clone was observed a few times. CDR3 in DNA: TGTGCCAGCAGCCCTAGCGGGGGGGTCACAGATACGCAGTATTTT. It yields the protein CASSPSGGVTDTQYF. The chain recombines TRBV7-9 with TRBJ2-3; 12 bases map to TRBD2. The V and J ends lost 5 bases and 2 bases, in that order; junction bases with no gene match: 2. Germline CDR1 is SEHNR and CDR2 is FQNEAQ (reference sequence). The CDR3 spans 15 residues.

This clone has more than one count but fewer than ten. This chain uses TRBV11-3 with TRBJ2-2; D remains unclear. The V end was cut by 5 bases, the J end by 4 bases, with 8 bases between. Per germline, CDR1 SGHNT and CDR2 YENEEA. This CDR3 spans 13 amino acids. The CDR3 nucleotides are TGTGCCAGCAGCCTATACGGCACCGGGGAGCTGTTTTTT. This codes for CASSLYGTGELFF.

The CDR3 region has the DNA TGTGCCAGCACTACAGGCTACGAGCAGTACTTC. As protein: CASTTGYEQYF. V gene TRBV28 combines with J gene TRBJ2-5, with D tentatively TRBD1 (5 bases). With the DNA end fitting TRBJ2-7 better, the J assignment may be wrong. Germline V gene data show CDR1 as MDHEN and CDR2 as SYDVKM. This CDR3 spans 11 amino acids.

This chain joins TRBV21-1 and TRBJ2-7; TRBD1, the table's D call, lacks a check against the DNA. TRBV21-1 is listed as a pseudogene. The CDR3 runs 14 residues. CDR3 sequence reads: CASSKAGQGAEQYF. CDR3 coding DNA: TGTGCCAGCAGCAAAGCGGGACAGGGGGCCGAGCAGTACTTC.

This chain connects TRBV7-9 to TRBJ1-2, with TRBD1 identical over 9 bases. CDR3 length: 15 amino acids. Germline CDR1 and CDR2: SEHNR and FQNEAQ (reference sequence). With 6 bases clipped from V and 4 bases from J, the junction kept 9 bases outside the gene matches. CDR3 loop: CASRAGTGSVYGYTF. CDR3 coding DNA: TGTGCCAGCAGGGCCGGGACAGGGTCCGTCTATGGCTACACCTTC.

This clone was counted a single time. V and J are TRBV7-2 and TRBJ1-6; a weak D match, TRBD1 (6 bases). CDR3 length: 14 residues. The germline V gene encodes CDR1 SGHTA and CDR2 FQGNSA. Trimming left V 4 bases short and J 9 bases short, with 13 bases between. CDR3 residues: CASSYGQTFSPLHF. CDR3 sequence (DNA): TGTGCCAGCAGCTACGGACAGACCTTTTCACCCCTCCACTTT.